This T cell receptor (beta chain) was found in a study of cytomegalovirus exposure and HLA in healthy donors. The primer mix had 60 Vbeta and 13 Jbeta primers. Using immunoSEQ multiplex PCR, the repertoire was profiled, and TCRdb retains in-frame clones only, with some absent. The data contain fewer than 65,000 clones, approximately 80% of them singletons. Study-level findings and limits: Analyses of presence/absence relied on an assumption of roughly uniform sequencing depth across donors.

In its sample, this clone was seen once. Its target is not known. Germline V gene sequence: CDR1 LNHDA, CDR2 SQIVND (reference sequence). V lost 2 bases to trimming and J lost 9 bases, with 19 bases between them. The CDR3 extends over 15 amino acids. The sequencing input was PBMCs. The sequence was collected from a woman aged 40-49 years in good health and CMV-seropositive. V is TRBV19 and J is TRBJ2-5, with D possibly being TRBD2 (6 bases). The CDR3, as DNA: TGTGCCAGTAGTATAAGTCTAGGGACTTGGGAGCCCCAGTACTTC. Translated: CASSISLGTWEPQYF.